The rows below give T cell receptor beta chains drawn from one sample of a study of cytotoxic CD8 clonotypes in ibrutinib-treated CLL. Sequenced by immunoSEQ multiplex PCR; TCRdb stores in-frame clones only, minus some. This sample has roughly 300,000 clones, with 70% to 80% found just once. The specimen comprised PBMCs, sampled at disease progression, from a patient treated with ibrutinib. The receptors originated from a human donor with chronic lymphocytic leukemia. The CDR3 runs from the conserved cysteine through the conserved F or W. The D gene is left open where the match is weak. Expanded clones are given a class, and other clones once, few, many or no size at all.

J gene: TRBJ2-6; D gene: NA; V gene: TRBV2; clone size: NA; CDR3 DNA: TGTGCCAGCAGTGAAGCGCTCCGCGGGGCCTCTGGGGCCAACGTCCTGACTTTC; CDR3 protein: CASSEALRGASGANVLTF
J gene: TRBJ2-2; D gene: NA; V gene: TRBV4-1; clone size: NA; CDR3 DNA: TGCGCCAGCAGCCAGGCGGGCTTTCAGACCGGGGAGCTGTTTTTT; CDR3 protein: CASSQAGFQTGELFF
J gene: TRBJ1-1; D gene: NA; V gene: TRBV7-9; clone size: NA; CDR3 DNA: TGTGCCAGCAGCTTAGGTTACACTGAAGCTTTCTTT; CDR3 protein: CASSLGYTEAFF
J gene: TRBJ1-1; D gene: TRBD1; V gene: TRBV11-1; clone size: NA; CDR3 DNA: TGTGCCAGCAGCGGAAGACAGGGACCGAACACTGAAGCTTTCTTT; CDR3 protein: CASSGRQGPNTEAFF
J gene: TRBJ2-3; D gene: NA; V gene: TRBV28; clone size: NA; CDR3 DNA: TGTGCCAGCAGTTCCCCCAGGGCGGTAGGCACAGATACGCAGTATTTT; CDR3 protein: CASSSPRAVGTDTQYF
J gene: TRBJ2-5; D gene: NA; V gene: TRBV12-5; clone size: NA; CDR3 DNA: TGTGCTAGTGGTTTGGTACAGGCCACCCCCGGGGAGACCCAGTACTTC; CDR3 protein: CASGLVQATPGETQYF
J gene: TRBJ2-4; D gene: NA; V gene: TRBV2; clone size: NA; CDR3 DNA: TGTGCCAGCAGTGGGGTGGGTGGGTCCAAAAACATTCAGTACTTC; CDR3 protein: CASSGVGGSKNIQYF
J gene: TRBJ2-3; D gene: TRBD2; V gene: TRBV4-3; clone size: once; CDR3 DNA: TGCGCCAGCAGCCAAGTCTGGCGGGAGGGGTCAGATACGCAGTATTTT; CDR3 protein: CASSQVWREGSDTQYF
J gene: TRBJ2-5; D gene: NA; V gene: TRBV7-9; clone size: NA; CDR3 DNA: TGTGCCAGCAGCCCACGAGCCCAAGAGACCCAGTACTTC; CDR3 protein: CASSPRAQETQYF
J gene: TRBJ1-1; D gene: NA; V gene: TRBV4-2; clone size: few; CDR3 DNA: TGTGCCAGCAGCCCAGATATGGGGGCAGGGTACACTGAAGCTTTCTTT; CDR3 protein: CASSPDMGAGYTEAFF
J gene: TRBJ2-7; D gene: NA; V gene: TRBV6-5; clone size: NA; CDR3 DNA: TGTGCCAGCTTCACCAGGGTGGGCGAGCAGTACTTC; CDR3 protein: CASFTRVGEQYF
J gene: TRBJ1-1; D gene: NA; V gene: TRBV25-1; clone size: NA; CDR3 DNA: TGTGCCAGCAGTGTACAGGGAATGCTGAACACTGAAGCTTTCTTT; CDR3 protein: CASSVQGMLNTEAFF
J gene: TRBJ2-7; D gene: NA; V gene: TRBV4-1; clone size: once; CDR3 DNA: TGCGCCAGCAGCCAAGATTATTTGGGGACGGGCTACGAGCAGTACTTC; CDR3 protein: CASSQDYLGTGYEQYF